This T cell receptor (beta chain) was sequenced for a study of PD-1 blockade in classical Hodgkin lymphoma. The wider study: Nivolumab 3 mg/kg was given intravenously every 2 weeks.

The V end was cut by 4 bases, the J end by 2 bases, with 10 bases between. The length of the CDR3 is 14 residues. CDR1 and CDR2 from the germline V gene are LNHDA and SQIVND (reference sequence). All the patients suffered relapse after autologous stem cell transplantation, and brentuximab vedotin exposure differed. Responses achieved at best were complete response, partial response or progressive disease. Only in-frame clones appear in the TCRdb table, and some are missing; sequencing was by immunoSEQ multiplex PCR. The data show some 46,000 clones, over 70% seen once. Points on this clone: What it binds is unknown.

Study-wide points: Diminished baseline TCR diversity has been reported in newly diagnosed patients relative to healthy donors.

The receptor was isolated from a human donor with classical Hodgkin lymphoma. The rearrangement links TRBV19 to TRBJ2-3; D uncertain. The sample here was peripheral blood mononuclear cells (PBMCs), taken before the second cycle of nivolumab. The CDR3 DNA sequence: TGTGCCAGTAGTAAGGAGCCCTACACAGATACGCAGTATTTT. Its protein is CASSKEPYTDTQYF.